The 6 T cell receptor beta chains given below trace back to one sample, sequenced in a study of shared clonotypes between healthy human individuals. Naive-designated CD8 cells lacked CD45RO, were positively enriched for CCR7, and omitted terminally differentiated effector memory CD45RA+ cells. This table comes from immunoSEQ multiplex PCR, and its TCRdb copy is limited to in-frame clones, with some not included. The top ten clones hold about 1.1% of a sample with about 2 million clones, about 95% of them seen once. Input material: naive CD8+ T cells sorted from blood. These receptors all come from a man younger than 35 in good health.

The chain uses TRBV13 and TRBJ2-7; the match to TRBD2 covers 9 bases. Per germline, CDR1 PRHDT and CDR2 FYEKMQ (reference sequence). This CDR3 spans 13 amino acids. V shed 1 base, J shed 13 bases, and the junction held 8 bases outside the gene matches. CDR3 loop: CASSLDRLADIYF. CDR3 DNA: TGTGCCAGCAGCTTAGATAGACTAGCGGATATTTACTTC.

The chain recombines TRBV6-6 with TRBJ2-2; 7 positions agree with TRBD1. The CDR3 is made up of 14 amino acids. The J segment lost 3 bases and the V segment lost 6 bases, leaving 4 bases of the junction unmatched. Germline V gene data show CDR1 as MNHNY and CDR2 as SVGAGI (reference sequence). The CDR3 spells CASRTTGDTGELFF. Here the CDR3 DNA reads TGTGCCAGCAGAACCACAGGGGACACCGGGGAGCTGTTTTTT.

V usage is TRBV18 and J usage is TRBJ1-1; 8 nucleotides align to TRBD1. V lost 3 bases, J lost 5 bases, and 11 bases stayed unmatched. The germline gives CDR1 KGHSH, CDR2 LQKENI. The CDR3 consists of 16 residues. The CDR3 is CASSPSDRAPVTEAFF. The DNA of the CDR3 is TGTGCCAGCTCACCCTCGGACAGGGCGCCGGTGACTGAAGCTTTCTTT.

The chain is built from TRBV11-1 and TRBJ2-3; D uncertain. Germline V CDR1 and CDR2: SGHAT, FQDESV (reference sequence). V gave up 1 base and J gave up 1 base, with 9 bases separating them. This CDR3 comprises 15 residues. The CDR3 loop is CASSLVRARTDTQYF. DNA of the CDR3: TGTGCCAGCAGCTTAGTACGGGCACGCACAGATACGCAGTATTTT.

The rearrangement uses TRBV5-6 and TRBJ1-2; D unclear. Trimming took 4 bases from V and 4 from J, leaving 8 bases between them. CDR1 is SGHDT, CDR2 YYEEEE, per germline. This CDR3 contains 12 residues. The CDR3 protein is CASSPLGYGYTF. The DNA for the CDR3 is TGTGCCAGCAGCCCTCTCGGCTATGGCTACACCTTC.

This chain links TRBV27 with TRBJ2-3; 9 bases agree with TRBD2. Germline loops: CDR1 MNHEY, CDR2 SMNVEV (reference sequence). J was trimmed by 2 bases and V by 6 bases; bases with no gene match: 9. This CDR3 is built from 16 residues. The CDR3 loop is CASSRTQGLATDTQYF. CDR3 bases: TGTGCCAGCAGCCGTACTCAGGGACTAGCCACAGATACGCAGTATTTT.